The clone carrying this T cell receptor (beta chain) was seen ten or more times. The data derive from a study of regulatory T cells in long-lasting Graves disease. Germline loops: CDR1 DFQATT, CDR2 SNEGSKA (reference sequence). V was shortened by 1 base and J by 0 bases, with 13 bases between the two germline ends. CDR3 size: 15 residues. CDR3-region Arm-PCR and iRepertoire HTBI primers produced the TCR beta libraries. TCRdb reprocessed the multiplex PCR reads with MiXCR, giving one entry per CDR3 protein. This table has about 420,000 distinct CDR3 sequences, approximately 16% appearing once. Indicated time point: newly diagnosed GD, antithyroid drugs for less than 3 months. PBMC-extracted RNA yielded the TCR library. These records were also assigned to another study, of T cells in Graves' hyperthyroidism and ophthalmopathy.

Sample: peripheral blood mononuclear cells (PBMCs), taken at new diagnosis, from a patient treated with antithyroid drugs. The rearrangement uses TRBV20-1 and TRBJ2-7; unclear D gene. The TCR comes from a young woman with Graves disease. This CDR3 is CSARVPILSSYEQYF. In DNA form, the CDR3 reads TGCAGTGCTAGAGTACCAATTCTGAGCTCCTACGAGCAGTACTTC.